This record looks at one T cell receptor (beta chain) sequence and its context. The junction departs from germline at one end; a sequencing error may be responsible. This CDR3 region has 16 residues. Looked up from germline, CDR1 is SEHNR and CDR2 is FQNEAQ (reference sequence). The authors ran a second PCR of 7 to 11 cycles using a sample-barcoded 5' primer and a J-beta primer mix. TCRdb redid the calling of the 5' RACE reads with MiXCR, one entry per CDR3 protein. Among roughly 860,000 distinct CDR3 sequences listed, about 62% were seen once. The data derive from a study of blood T cells in healthy people across ages. Looking at the study overall: The capture of about one barcoded beta molecule per two T cells was achieved by template switching.

Sequenced material: blood. The chain has TRBV7-9 and TRBJ2-3; D gene unclear. This TCR was recovered from a man aged 25 to 45 in good health. This chain's CDR3 is CASGNGDVETTDTRYF. The CDR3 nucleotides read TGTGCCAGCGGAAACGGCGACGTAGAAACCACAGATACGCGGTATTTT.